The clone carrying this T cell receptor (beta chain) was detected only a few times. The sample belongs to a study of blood T cell repertoires in COVID-19. Followed longitudinally, the Seattle patients had been enrolled during active infection. Trimming removed 2 bases from V and 7 bases from J; junction bases left unmatched: 8. The CDR3 loop spans 16 amino acids. CDR1 and CDR2 from the germline V gene are MNHEY and SVGAGI. Profiling relied on immunoSEQ multiplex PCR, and the TCRdb table lists in-frame clones only, not all of them. The sample lists some 500,000 clones, about 88% occurring once. The TCR was taken from a woman between 50 and 59 years old with COVID-19, enrolled during active disease. The material sequenced was peripheral blood. This chain joins TRBV6-5 and TRBJ2-2, with TRBD2 matching over 9 bases. The CDR3 spells CASSYGGGARGGELFF. The CDR3 DNA follows: TGTGCCAGCAGTTACGGCGGGGGGGCCCGTGGCGGGGAGCTGTTTTTT.